These 7 T cell receptor beta chains share one sample of origin, sequenced in a study of regulatory T cells. Study findings and constraints: Hydrophobic residues at CDR3 positions 6 and 7 were enriched in conventional CD4+ T cells of CD3G-deficient patients.

These TCRs are of unknown antigen specificity. Amplification used 52 TRBV primers and 13 TRBJ primers. Here immunoSEQ multiplex PCR was the method, and the copy in TCRdb shows in-frame clones only, minus some. The sample includes fewer than 20,000 clones, around 84% of them seen just once. The sample taken for sequencing was conventional CD4+ T cells sorted from blood. All receptors derive from a person in their thirties with CD3G deficiency.

The chain carries TRBV6-1 and TRBJ2-7; unclear D gene. The germline gives CDR1 MNHNS, CDR2 SASEGT. The CDR3 is made up of 13 amino acids. V gave up 4 bases and J gave up 0 bases, with 7 bases separating them. The CDR3 DNA reads as TGTGCCAGCAGTGTATCGGCCTCCTACGAGCAGTACTTC. As protein: CASSVSASYEQYF.

This chain joins TRBV7-9 and TRBJ2-5; a weak D match, TRBD2 (5 bases). In germline, CDR1 is SEHNR, CDR2 FQNEAQ (reference sequence). V lost 1 base and J lost 5, with 11 bases in between. CDR3 length: 14 amino acids. The DNA for the CDR3 is TGTGCCAGCAGCTTAGGTACAGCGGAGGAGACCCAGTACTTC. This encodes CASSLGTAEETQYF. The full variable domain, in which reference TRBV7-9 and TRBJ2-5 provide the parts outside the CDR3, is DTGVSQNPRHKITKRGQNVTFRCDPISEHNRLYWYRQTLGQGPEFLTYFQNEAQLEKSRLLSDRFSAERPKGSFSTLEIQRTEQGDSAMYLCASSLGTAEETQYFGPGTRLLVL.

The chain carries TRBV7-9 and TRBJ1-1; no clear D gene. Trimming cost V 5 bases and J 1 base, with 8 bases left between them. Germline lookup yields CDR1 SEHNR and CDR2 FQNEAQ (reference sequence). The CDR3 runs to 13 residues. CDR3 nucleotides: TGTGCCAGCAGCCCCCGGTCGAACACTGAAGCTTTCTTT. Translation gives CASSPRSNTEAFF.

The gene calls are TRBV11-2 and TRBJ2-7, with a weak D call TRBD1 (5 bases). Trimming removed 5 bases at V and 4 bases at J, with 12 bases between. The CDR3 has 13 residues. The germline gives CDR1 SGHAT, CDR2 FQNNGV. The chain's CDR3 is CASSTSPGYEQYF. The CDR3 nucleotides read TGTGCCAGCAGCACAAGCCCAGGGTACGAGCAGTACTTC.

The chain is built from TRBV28 and TRBJ1-6; 7 nucleotides match TRBD1. CDR1 MDHEN and CDR2 SYDVKM come from the germline V gene. There are 15 residues in the CDR3. V was pared by 4 bases and J by 7 bases, with 7 bases of the junction left unmatched. The CDR3 coding sequence is TGTGCCAGCAGTTCGGCGGGACAGTTGAATTCACCCCTCCACTTT. Translated, it gives CASSSAGQLNSPLHF. The whole variable domain, remainder taken from reference TRBV28 and TRBJ1-6, is DVKVTQSSRYLVKRTGEKVFLECVQDMDHENMFWYRQDPGLGLRLIYFSYDVKMKEKGDIPEGYSVSREKKERFSLILESASTNQTSMYLCASSSAGQLNSPLHFGNGTRLTVT.

The V call is TRBV18, the J call TRBJ2-7; 8 bases agree with TRBD1. V gave up 8 bases and J gave up 5 bases; unmatched junction bases: 8. The CDR3 length is 13 residues. Germline assignment: CDR1 KGHSH and CDR2 LQKENI. The CDR3, as DNA: TGTGCCAGCGGTATGACAGGGGAAAACGAGCAGTACTTC. Translated, it gives CASGMTGENEQYF.

The chain links TRBV19 to TRBJ1-2, with D possibly matching TRBD1 (6 bases). V dropped 3 bases and J dropped 3 bases, with 14 bases sitting between them. Germline loops: CDR1 LNHDA, CDR2 SQIVND (reference sequence). The CDR3 length is 15 residues. CDR3 protein: CASSMDSRFYYGYTF. CDR3 nucleotides: TGTGCCAGTAGTATGGACAGCCGATTCTACTATGGCTACACCTTC.